This section outlines one T cell receptor beta chain sequence together with its context. The sample contains more than one DNA sequence encoding this CDR3. This entry is derived from a study of shared clonotypes between healthy human individuals. Across the study: Per donor, CD8 memory used one plate, CD8 naive used two, CD4 memory used three and CD4 naive used three.

The protocol was immunoSEQ multiplex PCR, while the TCRdb copy is restricted to in-frame clones and leaves out a portion. The data show 2,100,000 or so clones, 90% to 97% seen once. The sequence was obtained from a man between 18 and 35 years old in good health. Source material: naive CD4+ T cells sorted from blood. Noted subset: CD45RA+ positively selected.

CDR3 amino acids: CAWSPRRGDTEAFF. The CDR3 bases are TGTGCCTGGAGTCCCCGGCGGGGGGACACTGAAGCTTTCTTT. The chain combines TRBV30 with TRBJ1-1; a possible D gene is TRBD1 (5 bases). Germline-derived CDR1 and CDR2 are GTSNPN and SVGIG (reference sequence). The CDR3 covers 14 residues. The ends were cut back, 2 bases at V and 3 bases at J, with 13 bases in the middle.